These T cell receptor beta chains were read from a single sample in a study of cytomegalovirus exposure and HLA in healthy donors. The repertoire was sequenced with immunoSEQ multiplex PCR; TCRdb's copy has only in-frame clones and lacks some. The sample contains about 130,000 clones, 65% to 75% of which appear only once. The sample taken for sequencing was PBMCs. Receptors were obtained from a man in his forties in good health and CMV-seropositive. Each CDR3 is given with its conserved first and last residue. The order of the fields is clone size, V gene, J gene, CDR3 protein. Size values are once, few and many counts, or a class for expanded clones, and some rows have none.

>.|TRBV18|TRBJ2-1
CASSPRLAASYNEQFF
>.|TRBV15|TRBJ2-7
CATSRVRGTLAGGRHEQYF
>.|TRBV6-1|TRBJ2-7
CASSPPRGDEQYF
>few|TRBV19|TRBJ1-5
CASSMGWEGTGVYSNQPQHF
>.|TRBV6-1|TRBJ2-7
CASRPLTTYEQYF
>.|TRBV15|TRBJ2-7
CATSRDHAVSYEQYF
>few|TRBV25-1|TRBJ1-6
CASGQGSYNSPLHF
>.|TRBV9|TRBJ1-3
CASSVGSSHSGNTIYF
>few|TRBV2|TRBJ1-1
CASRHDRGANTEAFF
>.|TRBV5-4|TRBJ1-4
CASSPGQGATNEKLFF
>.|TRBV27|TRBJ2-1
CASSLLSQYNEQFF
>.|TRBV10-1|TRBJ2-5
CASSASGTSVQETQYF
>.|TRBV5-1|TRBJ1-3
CASSLGLNSGNTIYF
>.|TRBV4-2|TRBJ2-7
CASSQDRGDYEQYF
>.|TRBV10-3|TRBJ1-1
CAISESSRRAFF
>.|TRBV15|TRBJ1-4
CATSPRATNEKLFF
>few|TRBV29-1|TRBJ2-3
CSAHRGNTDTQYF
>.|TRBV5-4|TRBJ2-3
CASSFNRGGTDTQYF
>.|TRBV9|TRBJ1-2
CASSVGAYYGYTF
>.|TRBV5-1|TRBJ2-7
CASSLPLGQDLPEQYF
>few|TRBV28|TRBJ1-2
CASSGQAYGYTF
>once|TRBV18|TRBJ2-5
CASSRDQETQYF
>.|TRBV7-9|TRBJ1-2
CASSSGVAAYYGYTF
>.|TRBV9|TRBJ1-3
CASSVEGPGQITGNTIYF
>.|TRBV27|TRBJ2-2
CASTPGASGGNTGELFF
>few|TRBV7-9|TRBJ2-7
CASSLRTSGSYEQYF
>.|TRBV15|TRBJ1-5
CATSRGPHQPQHF
>.|TRBV5-5|TRBJ1-5
CASSLEGGNQPQHF
>few|TRBV5-1|TRBJ2-7
CASSFREAHYEQYF